Listed below are T cell receptor beta chains from one sample, sequenced in a study of cytomegalovirus exposure and HLA in healthy donors. Using immunoSEQ multiplex PCR, the repertoire was profiled, and TCRdb retains in-frame clones only, with some absent. This sample contains about 54,000 clones. The specimen was PBMCs. The receptors were sampled from a woman in her thirties or forties in good health and CMV-seronegative. Both conserved end residues are part of each CDR3. A D gene is named only where the DNA matches it firmly.

CDR3 DNA,CDR3 protein,J gene,V gene,D gene
TGCGCCAGCAGCTTGGCTCTGGGGGCGGCGGCGACAGATACGCAGTATTTT,CASSLALGAAATDTQYF,TRBJ2-3,TRBV5-1,.
TGTGCCAGCAGCCCAGGTCTAGGCGGGGGGGCCTACGAGCAGTACTTC,CASSPGLGGGAYEQYF,TRBJ2-7,TRBV7-2,TRBD2
TGTGCCAGTCAAGAACAGGGTCACAATCAGCCCCAGCATTTT,CASQEQGHNQPQHF,TRBJ1-5,TRBV6-5,.
TGTGCCAGCAGTTACAGGCAGGGGGGCACAGATACGCAGTATTTT,CASSYRQGGTDTQYF,TRBJ2-3,TRBV6-5,TRBD1
TGTGCCAGCAGCGTTACAGGGTTAAGCGGGGAGCTGTTTTTT,CASSVTGLSGELFF,TRBJ2-2,TRBV9,.
TGTGCCAGCAGCTTATCTTTTAGCGGGACGAATGAGCAGTTCTTC,CASSLSFSGTNEQFF,TRBJ2-1,TRBV7-2,TRBD2
TGTGCCAGCAGCGTAGACGGGACAGGGGCATCTGGAAACACCATATATTTT,CASSVDGTGASGNTIYF,TRBJ1-3,TRBV9,TRBD1
TGTGCCAGCAGCTTAGGACAGGGGGCGGCTGGCTACACCTTC,CASSLGQGAAGYTF,TRBJ1-2,TRBV7-2,TRBD1
TGTGCCAGCAGTTACGCCAATAGCGGGGGGTTCGAGCAGTACTTC,CASSYANSGGFEQYF,TRBJ2-7,TRBV6-5,TRBD2
TGTGCCAGTACCCGGACAGCATCGGGTGAAAAACTGTTTTTT,CASTRTASGEKLFF,TRBJ1-4,TRBV19,.
TGCGCCAGCAGCCAAGAGGCGGGTCTAGCGGGCGTCTCCTACAATGAGCAGTTCTTC,CASSQEAGLAGVSYNEQFF,TRBJ2-1,TRBV4-3,TRBD2
TGTGCCAGCTCACCTTACTCGGGACAGGTCTACAATGAGCAGTTCTTC,CASSPYSGQVYNEQFF,TRBJ2-1,TRBV18,TRBD1
TGCGCCAGCAGCTTGGCTGGGGGGAAGGGAGATACGCAGTATTTT,CASSLAGGKGDTQYF,TRBJ2-3,TRBV5-1,.
TGTGCCAGTAGTCCACGACTAGCGGGAGGATCCTACGAGCAGTACTTC,CASSPRLAGGSYEQYF,TRBJ2-7,TRBV19,TRBD2
TGTGCCAGCAGCCAAGGGGTGGACAGTCCCACCGGGGAGCTGTTTTTT,CASSQGVDSPTGELFF,TRBJ2-2,TRBV4-2,.
TGTGCCAGCAGCTCGGGACTAGCGGGGGGGAACACAGATACGCAGTATTTT,CASSSGLAGGNTDTQYF,TRBJ2-3,TRBV7-9,TRBD2
TGTGCCTGGAGTGTAGCGAACACTGAAGCTTTCTTT,CAWSVANTEAFF,TRBJ1-1,TRBV30,.
TGTGCCAGCAGCAAGGACAACCAGCCCCAGCATTTT,CASSKDNQPQHF,TRBJ1-5,TRBV7-9,.
TGTGCCTGGAGTGTAGCCCAGGGGTGGGCCTACGAGCAGTACTTC,CAWSVAQGWAYEQYF,TRBJ2-7,TRBV30,.
TGTGCCAGCAGTTCGTTGGACAGGACATCCTACGAGCAGTACTTC,CASSSLDRTSYEQYF,TRBJ2-7,TRBV28,TRBD1
TGTGCCAGCAGTTCGGCGGGGGGGCAATACAATGAGCAGTTCTTC,CASSSAGGQYNEQFF,TRBJ2-1,TRBV6-5,TRBD2
TGTGCCAGCTCACCCGGCCGGACAGGGGGCGCGGGGAACATTCAGTACTTC,CASSPGRTGGAGNIQYF,TRBJ2-4,TRBV18,TRBD1
TGTGCCACCAAAAAAGGGGGCACTACCCCGCCTGGAGGTGAAAAACTGTTTTTT,CATKKGGTTPPGGEKLFF,TRBJ1-4,TRBV10-3,TRBD1
TGTGCCAGCAGCTTGGACAGGGACACCGGGGAGCTGTTTTTT,CASSLDRDTGELFF,TRBJ2-2,TRBV6-5,TRBD1
TGTGCCAGCAGCCAAGGCCAGGGAACCTATGGCTACACCTTC,CASSQGQGTYGYTF,TRBJ1-2,TRBV4-2,.
TGCGCCAGCAGCTTGGGGGGACAGGGGATGCCCGAGCAGTACTTC,CASSLGGQGMPEQYF,TRBJ2-7,TRBV5-1,TRBD1
TGTGCCATCAGTCCTATGGACAGGGGGCGAGGGGGCTACACCTTC,CAISPMDRGRGGYTF,TRBJ1-2,TRBV10-3,TRBD1
TGTGCCAGCAGCCACGGGGGGATCTATGGCTACACCTTC,CASSHGGIYGYTF,TRBJ1-2,TRBV7-9,.
TGTGCCAGCAGCGTAGACGGGAGCGCCTACGAGCAGTACTTC,CASSVDGSAYEQYF,TRBJ2-7,TRBV9,.
TGTGCCAGCAGCGCCGGCTCTGGGGCCAACGTCCTGACTTTC,CASSAGSGANVLTF,TRBJ2-6,TRBV9,.
TGTGCCAGCAGCTTAGCGGGACTCCCCCCGAGGGCCCAGTACTTC,CASSLAGLPPRAQYF,TRBJ2-5,TRBV7-2,.
TGTGCCAGCAGTTCGGACCTCGGGGATCACCCTAAGTTCTTC,CASSSDLGDHPKFF,TRBJ2-1,TRBV28,.
TGTGCCAGCAGCTTAGCGGCGGAGACAGGGTGGGGGGACTACGAGCAGTACTTC,CASSLAAETGWGDYEQYF,TRBJ2-7,TRBV7-2,.
TGTGCCAGCAGTTTGTACACTGCGGTCTATGGCTACACCTTC,CASSLYTAVYGYTF,TRBJ1-2,TRBV28,.
TGTGCCAGCAGTTTTCAGGGGAACACTGAAGCTTTCTTT,CASSFQGNTEAFF,TRBJ1-1,TRBV27,.
TGTGCCAGCAGCTTATCCTTGCAGGGTGGAAGGGAGCTGTTTTTT,CASSLSLQGGRELFF,TRBJ2-2,TRBV7-9,.
TGTGCCAGCTCAAATACAGCGGACCTAGGAAACACCATATATTTT,CASSNTADLGNTIYF,TRBJ1-3,TRBV18,.
TGTGCCAGCAGCTTGCGCGGGACCTACGAGCAGTACTTC,CASSLRGTYEQYF,TRBJ2-7,TRBV7-8,.
TGTGCCAGCAGCCCCGTCGGACTAGCGGGGGGGCTTGACAATGAGCAGTTCTTC,CASSPVGLAGGLDNEQFF,TRBJ2-1,TRBV5-6,TRBD2
TGTGCCAGTGTCGTTCGAGATCTGGGCAATCAGCCCCAGCATTTT,CASVVRDLGNQPQHF,TRBJ1-5,TRBV19,.
TGTGCCAGTAGCCCTGAGAGGGGGGGCAAGCAGTACTTC,CASSPERGGKQYF,TRBJ2-7,TRBV19,.
TGTGCCTGGAGTGCGACAGATCGTAATCAGCCCCAGCATTTT,CAWSATDRNQPQHF,TRBJ1-5,TRBV30,.
TGTGCCTGGCGCTTGACTAGCGGGGGCCCCAGCTCCTACAATGAGCAGTTCTTC,CAWRLTSGGPSSYNEQFF,TRBJ2-1,TRBV30,TRBD2
TGTGCCAGCAGCCCTCCCTCGGACAGGGGGCTTGAAGCTTTCTTT,CASSPPSDRGLEAFF,TRBJ1-1,TRBV9,TRBD1
TGTGCCAGCAGTTACGCAGGGTCTTCACCCCTCCACTTT,CASSYAGSSPLHF,TRBJ1-6,TRBV6-5,.